This T cell receptor beta chain originates from a study of OX40 agonist ivuxolimab in advanced cancers. Study-level points and caveats: CD4+ and CD8+ blood T cells expanded clonally by week 6 at 0.1 to 3.0 mg/kg. Relative to CD4+ cells, CD8+ T cells on average had more expanded clones.

Trimming pared 5 bases from V and 5 bases from J, leaving 13 bases between. This CDR3 region has 15 residues. Germline values: CDR1 MNHEY, CDR2 SMNVEV (reference sequence). Method: immunoSEQ multiplex PCR; TCRdb's copy keeps in-frame clones and lacks some. The sample lists 26,000 or so clones, roughly 80% occurring once. As to this clone: The antigen is undetermined.

Sequencing was performed on CD4+ or CD8+ T cells sorted from blood, taken in a trial of the OX40 agonist ivuxolimab. This clonotype was sampled from an adult with an advanced solid tumor such as melanoma, head and neck, liver or kidney cancer. The chain uses TRBV27 and TRBJ2-6; D unresolved. The CDR3 protein is CASSGLQSRANVLTF. CDR3 DNA sequence: TGTGCCAGCAGTGGGCTACAAAGTCGGGCCAACGTCCTGACTTTC. Looking up the rest from reference TRBV27 and TRBJ2-6 gives the full variable domain: EAQVTQNPRYLITVTGKKLTVTCSQNMNHEYMSWYRQDPGLGLRQIYYSMNVEVTDKGDVPEGYKVSRKEKRNFPLILESPSPNQTSLYFCASSGLQSRANVLTFGAGSRLTVL.